These T cell receptor beta chains were read from a single sample in a study of neoadjuvant nivolumab and ipilimumab in lung cancer. TCRdb's table, derived via immunoSEQ multiplex PCR, lists solely in-frame clones and lacks some. The sample holds some 26,000 clones; around 86% are singletons and the top ten take more than 6.5%. Material: tumor tissue, obtained after neoadjuvant nivolumab, alone or with ipilimumab, at or shortly before surgery. The receptors were sampled from an adult with non-small cell lung cancer. The CDR3 runs from the conserved cysteine through the conserved F or W. D genes are given only for firm matches. Only part of the rows carry a size: once, few, many, or a class if the clone is expanded.

TRBV9	few	TRBJ2-3	TRBD2	TGTGCCAGCAGCGTCAGCGGGAGGGGCGCAGATACGCAGTATTTT	CASSVSGRGADTQYF
TRBV18	NA	TRBJ2-2	TRBD1	TGTGCCAGCTCACGCGGGACAGGGGTCGACGGGGAGCTGTTTTTT	CASSRGTGVDGELFF
TRBV18	NA	TRBJ1-1	NA	TGTGCCAGCTCACCAGGACTGAACACTGAAGCTTTCTTT	CASSPGLNTEAFF
TRBV7-9	NA	TRBJ1-1	NA	TGTGCCAGCAGCCCCGGACACAACACTGAAGCTTTCTTT	CASSPGHNTEAFF
TRBV5-1	NA	TRBJ1-5	NA	TGCGCCAGCAGCCCGGGGGGGGATCAGCCCCAGCATTTT	CASSPGGDQPQHF
TRBV29-1	NA	TRBJ1-1	TRBD1	TGCAGCGGGGGACAGGGGACTGAAGCTTTCTTT	CSGGQGTEAFF
TRBV5-1	NA	TRBJ1-1	TRBD1	TGCGCCAGCGGCCCCAGTCGAGGGACAGGGGCCATGAACACTGAAGCTTTCTTT	CASGPSRGTGAMNTEAFF
TRBV18	NA	TRBJ2-1	TRBD2	TGTGCCAGCTCACCACCGTTGGCGGGAGGGCGTTACAATGAGCAGTTCTTC	CASSPPLAGGRYNEQFF
TRBV11-2	NA	TRBJ2-7	TRBD2	TGTGCCAGCAGCTTAGATGGGTTAGCGGGCTCCTACGAGCAGTACTTC	CASSLDGLAGSYEQYF
TRBV18	NA	TRBJ1-1	NA	TGTGCCAGCTCAGCACTCACTGAAGCTTTCTTT	CASSALTEAFF
TRBV30	NA	TRBJ1-5	TRBD1	TGTGCCTGGAGTGTACGACAGGGTGTAGGGAATCAGCCCCAGCATTTT	CAWSVRQGVGNQPQHF
TRBV29-1	NA	TRBJ1-1	NA	TGCAGCGCACAGACCAGTTCAGGGACTGAAGCTTTCTTT	CSAQTSSGTEAFF
TRBV18	NA	TRBJ2-2	NA	TGTGCCAGCTCACCACCGGCGCCGAACACCGGGGAGCTGTTTTTT	CASSPPAPNTGELFF
TRBV6-5	NA	TRBJ2-7	TRBD2	TGTGCCAGCAGTCTACTAGCGGGAGGACTGGAGCAGTACTTC	CASSLLAGGLEQYF
TRBV2	NA	TRBJ1-1	NA	TGTGCCAGCAGTGACGCGGGAAACCTAGAAGCTTTCTTT	CASSDAGNLEAFF
TRBV30	NA	TRBJ1-1	NA	TGTGCCTGGAGTGGGGGGCAGAACACTGAAGCTTTCTTT	CAWSGGQNTEAFF
TRBV5-5	NA	TRBJ1-2	NA	TGTGCCAGCAGCTCCCAAGGGGACTATGGCTACACCTTC	CASSSQGDYGYTF
TRBV7-6	NA	TRBJ2-2	NA	TGTGCCAGCAGCCCGGACTGGAACACCGGGGAGCTGTTTTTT	CASSPDWNTGELFF
TRBV29-1	NA	TRBJ2-1	TRBD1	TGCAGCTTCTGGGGGACAGGGGACTTATGGCAGTTCTTC	CSFWGTGDLWQFF
TRBV7-7	few	TRBJ2-1	TRBD2	TGTGCCAGCAGCTTAGCACTAGCGGCCTACAATGAGCAGTTCTTC	CASSLALAAYNEQFF
TRBV4-2	NA	TRBJ2-5	TRBD1	TGTGCCAGCAGCCAATGGACAGGAGGCACCCAAGAGACCCAGTACTTC	CASSQWTGGTQETQYF